The source of this T cell receptor beta chain is a study of T cells in Graves' hyperthyroidism and ophthalmopathy. The table lists this clonotype with many counts. Its antigen is not known. General observations from the study: Clonotypes that were expanded in thyroid above 0.001 mostly appeared in blood too.

Amplified regions were TCR beta CDR3 sequences from RNA transcripts. TCR CDR3 regions were first amplified by RT-PCR with HTBI primers. TCRdb re-called the multiplex PCR reads through MiXCR, storing one row per CDR3 protein. The sample records fewer than 900,000 distinct CDR3 sequences, roughly 15% being singletons. Germline V gene sequence: CDR1 SGHNT, CDR2 YYREEE (reference sequence). This CDR3 region has 14 residues. Trimming removed 2 bases from V and 3 bases from J; junction bases left unmatched: 2. The sequence came from a man aged 18-30 years with Graves' hyperthyroidism. V and J are TRBV5-4 and TRBJ2-5, with 9 bases matching TRBD2. Sequenced sample: blood. The CDR3 here is CASSLVAGEETQYF. The CDR3 bases are TGTGCCAGCAGCTTAGTAGCGGGAGAAGAGACCCAGTACTTC.